This TCR beta chain derives from a study of OX40 agonist ivuxolimab in advanced cancers. Study-wide results and limits: In CD8+ T cells, expanded clones were on average more numerous than in CD4+.

Concerning this clone: The antigen is not known.

Trimming stripped 2 bases from V and 3 bases from J, with 8 bases between. The CDR3 length is 13 residues. Germline CDR1 MNHNS, CDR2 SASEGT. Repertoires were generated with immunoSEQ multiplex PCR, while TCRdb's copy carries only in-frame clones and drops some. The sample has around 41,000 clones, around four fifths seen once. The rearrangement links TRBV6-1 to TRBJ2-7; D is ambiguous. The source is an adult with an advanced solid tumor such as melanoma, head and neck, liver or kidney cancer. Sequenced here: CD4+ or CD8+ T cells sorted from blood, sampled in a trial of the OX40 agonist ivuxolimab. The CDR3 is CASSESGVYEQYF. CDR3 in DNA: TGTGCCAGCAGTGAATCGGGCGTCTACGAGCAGTACTTC.